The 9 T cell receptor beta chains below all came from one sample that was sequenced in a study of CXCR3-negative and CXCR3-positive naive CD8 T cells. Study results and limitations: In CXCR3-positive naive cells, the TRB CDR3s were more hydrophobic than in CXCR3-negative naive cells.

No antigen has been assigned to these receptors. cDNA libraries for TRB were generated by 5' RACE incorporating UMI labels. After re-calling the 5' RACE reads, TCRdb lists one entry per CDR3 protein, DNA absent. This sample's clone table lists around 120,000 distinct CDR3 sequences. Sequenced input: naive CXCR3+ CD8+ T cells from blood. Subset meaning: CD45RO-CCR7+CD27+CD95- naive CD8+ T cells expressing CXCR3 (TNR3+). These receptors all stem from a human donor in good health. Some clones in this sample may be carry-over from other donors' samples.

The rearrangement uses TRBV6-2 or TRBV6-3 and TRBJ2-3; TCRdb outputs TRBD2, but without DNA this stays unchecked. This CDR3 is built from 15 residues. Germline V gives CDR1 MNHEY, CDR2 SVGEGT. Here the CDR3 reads CASSFGRARPDTQYF.

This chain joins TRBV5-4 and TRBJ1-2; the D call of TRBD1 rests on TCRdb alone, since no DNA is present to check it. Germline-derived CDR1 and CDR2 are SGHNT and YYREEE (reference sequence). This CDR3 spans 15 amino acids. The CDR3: CASSLPETGLYGYTF. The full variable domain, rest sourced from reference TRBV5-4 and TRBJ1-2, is ETGVTQSPTHLIKTRGQQVTLRCSSQSGHNTVSWYQQALGQGPQFIFQYYREEENGRGNFPPRFSGLQFPNYSSELNVNALELDDSALYLCASSLPETGLYGYTFGSGTRLTVV.

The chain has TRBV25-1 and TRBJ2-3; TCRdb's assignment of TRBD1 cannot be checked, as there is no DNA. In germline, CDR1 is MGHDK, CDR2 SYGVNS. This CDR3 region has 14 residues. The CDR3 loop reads CASSEHNSGDTQYF.

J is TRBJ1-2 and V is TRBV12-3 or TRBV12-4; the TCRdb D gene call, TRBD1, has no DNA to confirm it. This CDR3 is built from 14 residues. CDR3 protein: CASSHTGVRDGYTF.

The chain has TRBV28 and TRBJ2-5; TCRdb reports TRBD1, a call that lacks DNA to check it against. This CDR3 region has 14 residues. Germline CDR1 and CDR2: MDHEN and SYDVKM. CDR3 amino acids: CASSLEGSQETQYF.

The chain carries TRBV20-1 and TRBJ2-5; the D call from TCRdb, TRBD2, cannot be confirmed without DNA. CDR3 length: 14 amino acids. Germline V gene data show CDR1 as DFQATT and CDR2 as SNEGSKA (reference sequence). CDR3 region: CSARLGLMGETQYF.

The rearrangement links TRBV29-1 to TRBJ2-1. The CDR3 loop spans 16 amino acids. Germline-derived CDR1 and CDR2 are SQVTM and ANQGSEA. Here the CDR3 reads CSVEDPGENSYNEQFF.

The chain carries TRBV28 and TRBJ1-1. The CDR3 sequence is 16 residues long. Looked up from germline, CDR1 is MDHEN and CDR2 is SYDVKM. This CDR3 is CASTSPARAKYTEAFF.

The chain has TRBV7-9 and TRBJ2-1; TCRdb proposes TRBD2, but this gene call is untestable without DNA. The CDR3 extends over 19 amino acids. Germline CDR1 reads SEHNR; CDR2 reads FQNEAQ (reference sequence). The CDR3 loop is CASSPAGPSTSGEGYEQFF.